These 27 T cell receptor beta chains came from one sample sequenced in a study of shared clonotypes between healthy human individuals (dated by TCRdb to the early 2020s). The protocol used for the library was the immunoSEQ multiplex PCR assay. This is the immuneACCESS table as TCRdb keeps it, with only in-frame sequences that have V and J called. A part of the clones is gone; compared with another copy, unresolved V genes explain less than half, and the rest is unexplained. The sample data list about 980,000 clones, and approximately 76% of these were observed just once. The ten biggest clones cover around 1.5% of the sample. Sequencing used memory CD4+ T cells sorted from blood. Sample cell subset or site, as interpreted from the label and publication: CD45RA-negative fraction. The receptors originated from a man between 18 and 35 years old in good health.

The V call is TRBV5-4, the J call TRBJ2-5; 10 positions agree with TRBD2. With V trimmed by 4 bases and J by 1 base, 10 bases remained unmatched. The CDR3 totals 17 residues. The V gene's germline CDR1 is SGHNT and CDR2 YYREEE (reference sequence). The CDR3 sequence: CASSPLGSGGGQETQYF. Here the CDR3 DNA reads TGTGCCAGCAGCCCCCTGGGAAGCGGGGGGGGCCAAGAGACCCAGTACTTC.

This clone was counted a few times. The V and J genes are TRBV14 and TRBJ2-4; D may be TRBD1 (6 bases). The CDR3 loop spans 16 amino acids. The germline V gene encodes CDR1 SGHDN and CDR2 FVKESK. Trimming removed 0 bases from V and 2 bases from J, with 11 bases in between. DNA for the CDR3: TGTGCCAGCAGCCAAGAGCCCAGGGGACCCAAAAACATTCAGTACTTC. As protein: CASSQEPRGPKNIQYF.

This rearrangement joins TRBV30 to TRBJ2-5; perhaps TRBD1 as D (6 bases). The CDR3 contains 16 residues. Trimming stripped 0 bases from V and 4 bases from J, with 18 bases between. CDR1 is GTSNPN, CDR2 SVGIG, per germline (reference sequence). The CDR3 DNA follows: TGTGCCTGGAGTGTACGGTACAGGTGGGGGCGAGAGACCCAGTACTTC. Residues: CAWSVRYRWGRETQYF.

This chain links TRBV9 with TRBJ2-5; the D is unclear. CDR1 is SGDLS, CDR2 YYNGEE, per germline. The CDR3 runs 13 residues. The V and J ends lost 3 bases and 5 bases respectively, with 11 bases between them. CDR3 nucleotide sequence: TGTGCCAGCAGCGCGTACGGCCGGGAGACCCAGTACTTC. It specifies CASSAYGRETQYF.

A word on this clone: A much larger clonotype is one base distant, so this may be a read error. J is TRBJ2-2 and V is TRBV5-6, with D hard to call. Trimming shortened V by 0 bases and J by 4 bases, and 1 base separated the two germline ends. The germline V gene has CDR1 SGHDT and CDR2 YYEEEE. This CDR3 spans 12 amino acids. CDR3 bases: TGTGCCAGCAGCTTGGCCACCGGGGAGCTGTTTTTT. This codes for CASSLATGELFF.

There are a few counts of this clone. This chain uses TRBV19 with TRBJ2-2; possible D gene TRBD1, 5 bases. V lost 3 bases and J 5 bases, leaving 7 bases between the germline ends. CDR1 LNHDA and CDR2 SQIVND come from the germline V gene (reference sequence). The CDR3 totals 13 residues. CDR3 sequence: CASSIDSTGELFF. CDR3 DNA sequence: TGTGCCAGTAGTATTGACAGTACCGGGGAGCTGTTTTTT.

The chain links TRBV19 to TRBJ1-1; 8 bases line up with TRBD1. V gave up 5 bases and J gave up 5 bases; unmatched junction bases: 4. Germline CDR1 is LNHDA and CDR2 is SQIVND (reference sequence). The CDR3 is 13 residues long. As DNA, the CDR3 is TGTGCCAGTAGTGGGTGGACAGGGACTGAAGCTTTCTTT. Translating it yields CASSGWTGTEAFF. The variable domain in full, with the rest retrieved from reference TRBV19 and TRBJ1-1, is DGGITQSPKYLFRKEGQNVTLSCEQNLNHDAMYWYRQDPGQGLRLIYYSQIVNDFQKGDIAEGYSVSREKKESFPLTVTSAQKNPTAFYLCASSGWTGTEAFFGQGTRLTVV.

Comment on this clone: At one end, the junction sequence differs from germline, possibly due to a read error. The chain has TRBV7-7 and TRBJ1-5; TRBD1 aligns across 9 bases. CDR3 size: 19 residues. The germline CDR1 and CDR2 sequences are SSHAT and FNYEAQ (reference sequence). CDR3 in amino acids: CASSPTTGTGWFGNQPQHF. The CDR3 bases are TGTGCTAGCAGCCCTACTACCGGGACAGGGTGGTTTGGCAATCAGCCCCAGCATTTT.

This chain links TRBV18 with TRBJ2-5; 12 bases fit TRBD2. CDR1 and CDR2 from the germline V gene are KGHSH and LQKENI. This CDR3 is built from 15 residues. V dropped 3 bases and J dropped 6; count of bases not matched to a gene: 5. CDR3 nucleotides: TGTGCCAGCTCACCCCTAGCGGGGGGGCTACAGACCCAGTACTTC. Its translation: CASSPLAGGLQTQYF. Combining the CDR3 with reference TRBV18 and TRBJ2-5 gives the whole variable domain NAGVMQNPRHLVRRRGQEARLRCSPMKGHSHVYWYRQLPEEGLKFMVYLQKENIIDESGMPKERFSAEFPKEGPSILRIQQVVRGDSAAYFCASSPLAGGLQTQYFGPGTRLLVL.

The rearrangement uses TRBV9 and TRBJ1-2, with D perhaps matching TRBD1 (5 bases). V lost 5 bases and J 8 bases, leaving 19 bases between the germline ends. This CDR3 contains 14 residues. CDR1 SGDLS and CDR2 YYNGEE come from the germline V gene. The DNA of the CDR3 is TGTGCCAGCAGTCGAGAGGGCAGGGCCTTCGGCTACACCTTC. This sequence encodes CASSREGRAFGYTF.

The CDR3 DNA reads as TGTGCCAGCAGCTCTCTCGGGCAGGGCGATTCACCCCTCCACTTT. Translated, it gives CASSSLGQGDSPLHF. The J gene is TRBJ1-6, the V gene TRBV5-4; a weak D match, TRBD1 (5 bases). The CDR3 totals 15 residues. Trimming pared 3 bases from V and 8 bases from J, leaving 15 bases between. Germline V gene lookup returns CDR1 SGHNT and CDR2 YYREEE (reference sequence).

This clone was seen a single time. The J gene is TRBJ2-2, the V gene TRBV7-2, with 9 bases that match TRBD2. Germline values: CDR1 SGHTA, CDR2 FQGNSA. V shed 5 bases, J shed 3 bases, and the junction held 7 bases outside the gene matches. The CDR3 sequence is 16 residues long. In nucleotides, the CDR3 is TGTGCCAGCAGCCCCAAGGGACTAGCCTACACCGGGGAGCTGTTTTTT. Its protein product is CASSPKGLAYTGELFF.

The chain joins TRBV30 to TRBJ1-2; tentatively, D is TRBD1 (5 bases). The germline V gene has CDR1 GTSNPN and CDR2 SVGIG (reference sequence). This CDR3 is built from 11 residues. V was cut by 4 bases and J by 14 bases, with 17 bases left in between. In nucleotides, the CDR3 is TGTGCCTGGAAACTCGGGGGAGGTCATACCTTC. Translating gives CAWKLGGGHTF. Drawing the rest from reference TRBV30 and TRBJ1-2, the complete variable domain is SQTIHQWPATLVQPVGSPLSLECTVEGTSNPNLYWYRQAAGRGLQLLFYSVGIGQISSEVPQNLSASRPQDRQFILSSKKLLLSDSGFYLCAWKLGGGHTFGSGTRLTVV.

This chain links TRBV12-5 with TRBJ2-1; D perhaps matches TRBD2 (5 bases). Per the germline V gene, CDR1 is LGHNT and CDR2 is FRNRAP. The CDR3 has 14 amino acids. V was cut by 5 bases and J by 0 bases, with 8 bases left in between. CDR3 DNA sequence: TGTGCTAGTGGTATTGGGAGCTCCTACAATGAGCAGTTCTTC. It yields the protein CASGIGSSYNEQFF. The full variable domain, rest sourced from reference TRBV12-5 and TRBJ2-1, is DARVTQTPRHKVTEMGQEVTMRCQPILGHNTVFWYRQTMMQGLELLAYFRNRAPLDDSGMPKDRFSAEMPDATLATLKIQPSEPRDSAVYFCASGIGSSYNEQFFGPGTRLTVL.

As concerns this clone: Other DNA sequences in the sample encode the same CDR3. V usage is TRBV5-1 and J usage is TRBJ2-7; D gene ambiguous. V lost 0 bases and J lost 4, with 8 bases in between. The CDR3 has 13 residues. CDR1 is SGHRS and CDR2 is YFSETQ in the germline V gene. The CDR3, as DNA: TGCGCCAGCAGCTTGGATTCTAGATACGAGCAGTACTTC. It yields the protein CASSLDSRYEQYF.

This clone was seen only once. The V gene is TRBV5-1, the J gene TRBJ1-4; D is undetermined. V gave up 4 bases and J gave up 8 bases, with 9 bases separating them. Germline V lookup: CDR1 SGHRS, CDR2 YFSETQ. CDR3 length equals 12 residues. The CDR3 nucleotides are TGCGCCAGCAGCCAGGAGGGAGAAAAACTGTTTTTT. This gives the protein CASSQEGEKLFF.

The gene calls are TRBV6-1 and TRBJ2-7; a possible D gene is TRBD1 (6 bases). Between the trimmed V and J ends, which lost 6 bases and 5 bases, there was a span of 20 bases. Germline V lookup: CDR1 MNHNS, CDR2 SASEGT. CDR3 size: 15 residues. In DNA, the CDR3 is TGTGCCAGCAGGGAATTCCAGGGGAGTAAAAACGAGCAGTACTTC. Translated, it gives CASREFQGSKNEQYF.

V and J are TRBV9 and TRBJ2-5; D may match TRBD1 or TRBD2 (5 bases each). Germline loops: CDR1 SGDLS, CDR2 YYNGEE. The length of the CDR3 is 13 residues. V lost 3 bases and J 4 bases, leaving 10 bases between the germline ends. The CDR3 DNA reads TGTGCCAGCAGCGCCTCGAGGGGAGAGACCCAGTACTTC. It encodes CASSASRGETQYF.

V and J are TRBV5-1 and TRBJ1-5; 7 positions match TRBD1. The CDR3 sequence is 15 residues long. Germline V CDR1 and CDR2: SGHRS, YFSETQ. The junction had 6 bases not matched to a gene; V was cut back by 4 bases and J by 2 bases. The CDR3 DNA sequence: TGCGCCAGCAGCCCCGAAGGACAGGGCAATCAGCCCCAGCATTTT. Translating gives CASSPEGQGNQPQHF.

Comments on this clone: It may be a read error: a sequence one base away is much more abundant. J is TRBJ1-1 and V is TRBV7-9; 8 positions match TRBD1. The trim removed 3 bases at V and 1 base at J, leaving 1 base unmatched. Germline values: CDR1 SEHNR, CDR2 FQNEAQ (reference sequence). The CDR3 is 14 amino acids. The CDR3 here is CASSFDRGNTEAFF. The DNA of the CDR3 is TGTGCCAGCAGCTTCGACAGGGGGAACACTGAAGCTTTCTTT.

A few counts support this clone. The V and J genes are TRBV11-2 and TRBJ1-2, with a weak D call TRBD1 (6 bases). V was clipped by 1 base and J by 2 bases, with 11 bases between them. The CDR3 contains 15 residues. Germline loops: CDR1 SGHAT, CDR2 FQNNGV. CDR3 residues: CASSLGAGANYGYTF. Written as DNA, the CDR3 is TGTGCCAGCAGCTTAGGTGCAGGGGCCAACTATGGCTACACCTTC.

In DNA form, the CDR3 reads TGTGCCAGTAGACGGGGACATGTGTATGGCTACACCTTC. Its translation is CASRRGHVYGYTF. This chain uses TRBV19 with TRBJ1-2; maybe TRBD1 (6 bases). This CDR3 has 13 amino acids. V was shortened by 6 bases and J by 5 bases, with 13 bases between the two germline ends. Germline loops: CDR1 LNHDA, CDR2 SQIVND (reference sequence).

This chain links TRBV14 with TRBJ2-2, with D perhaps given as TRBD1 or TRBD2 (5 bases each). V was clipped by 5 bases and J by 6 bases, with 13 bases between them. Germline V gene sequence: CDR1 SGHDN, CDR2 FVKESK. This CDR3 comprises 14 residues. In nucleotides, the CDR3 is TGTGCCAGCAGCACCCTTGGGGGTGCCGGGGAGCTGTTTTTT. Protein sequence: CASSTLGGAGELFF.

The chain couples TRBV6-5 to TRBJ2-3, with 9 bases that match TRBD2. V was clipped by 2 bases and J by 5 bases; unmatched bases: 8. This CDR3 contains 16 residues. Germline V gene lookup returns CDR1 MNHEY and CDR2 SVGAGI. CDR3: CASSYGGGVFVDTQYF. The CDR3 DNA reads TGTGCCAGCAGTTACGGCGGGGGGGTCTTTGTAGATACGCAGTATTTT.

The genes are TRBV19 and TRBJ1-4; D unclear. V lost 2 bases, J lost 0 bases, and 13 bases lay in between. The CDR3 has 17 residues. CDR1 and CDR2 (germline): LNHDA, SQIVND (reference sequence). This chain's CDR3 is CASSIPLGGATNEKLFF. The CDR3 DNA sequence: TGTGCCAGTAGTATACCCCTCGGCGGAGCAACTAATGAAAAACTGTTTTTT.

As for this clone: This sample also contains other DNA sequences that code for the same CDR3. This chain's CDR3 is CASSLAAGQETQYF. In DNA, the CDR3 is TGTGCCAGCAGCTTAGCCGCCGGCCAAGAGACCCAGTACTTC. The chain combines TRBV7-2 with TRBJ2-5, with D unresolved. Between the trimmed V and J ends, which lost 0 bases and 1 base, there was a span of 6 bases. The CDR3 sequence is 14 residues long. The V gene's germline CDR1 is SGHTA and CDR2 FQGNSA.

The rearrangement joins TRBV6-5 to TRBJ2-7, with D perhaps matching TRBD1 (6 bases). Germline V CDR1 and CDR2: MNHEY, SVGAGI. V was clipped by 8 bases and J by 4 bases, with 18 bases between them. The CDR3 runs 14 residues. CDR3 bases: TGTGCCAGCTCCGGCCAGGGGAGTTTATACGAGCAGTACTTC. Translated: CASSGQGSLYEQYF.